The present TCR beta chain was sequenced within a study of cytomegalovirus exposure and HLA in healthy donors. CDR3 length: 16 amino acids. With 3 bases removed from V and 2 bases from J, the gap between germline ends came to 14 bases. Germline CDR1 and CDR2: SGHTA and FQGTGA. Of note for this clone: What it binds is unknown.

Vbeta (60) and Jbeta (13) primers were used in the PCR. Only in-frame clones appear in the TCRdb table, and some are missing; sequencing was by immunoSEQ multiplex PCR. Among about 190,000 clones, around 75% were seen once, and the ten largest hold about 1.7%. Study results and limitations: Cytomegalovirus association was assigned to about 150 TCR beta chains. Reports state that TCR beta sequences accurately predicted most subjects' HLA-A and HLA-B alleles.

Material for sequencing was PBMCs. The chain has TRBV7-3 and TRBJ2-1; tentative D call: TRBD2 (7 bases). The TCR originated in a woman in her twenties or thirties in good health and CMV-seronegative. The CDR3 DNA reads TGTGCCAGCAGCTTTGTTGGGGGGGGCCCCTACAATGAGCAGTTCTTC. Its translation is CASSFVGGGPYNEQFF. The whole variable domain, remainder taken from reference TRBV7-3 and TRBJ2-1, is GAGVSQTPSNKVTEKGKYVELRCDPISGHTALYWYRQSLGQGPEFLIYFQGTGAADDSGLPNDRFFAVRPEGSVSTLKIQRTERGDSAVYLCASSFVGGGPYNEQFFGPGTRLTVL.